Below, 24 T cell receptor beta chains from the same sample are listed, as sequenced in a study of cytomegalovirus exposure and HLA in healthy donors. Here immunoSEQ multiplex PCR was the method, and the copy in TCRdb shows in-frame clones only, minus some. The repertoire holds some 80,000 clones, with roughly 94% as singletons. Sequencing was performed on PBMCs. These receptors came from a woman aged 18-29 years in good health and CMV-seronegative.

V and J are TRBV6-6 and TRBJ1-1; D unresolved. Trimming pared 7 bases from V and 5 bases from J, leaving 14 bases between. The germline V gene encodes CDR1 MNHNY and CDR2 SVGAGI (reference sequence). CDR3 size: 13 residues. The CDR3 loop is CASIPTGRTEAFF. Here the CDR3 DNA reads TGTGCCAGCATCCCTACGGGGAGGACTGAAGCTTTCTTT.

This sequence joins TRBV11-2 and TRBJ2-3; 14 bases match TRBD2. V was pared by 5 bases and J by 5 bases, with 6 bases of the junction left unmatched. Germline V gene data show CDR1 as SGHAT and CDR2 as FQNNGV. The CDR3 totals 16 residues. DNA of the CDR3: TGTGCCAGCAGCACCCGACTAGCGGGAGGGATAGATACGCAGTATTTT. Its translation is CASSTRLAGGIDTQYF.

In this sample, this clone turned up once. The chain uses TRBV19 and TRBJ1-3; 7 bases are a match to TRBD1. CDR3 length equals 12 residues. Germline V gene lookup returns CDR1 LNHDA and CDR2 SQIVND (reference sequence). V lost 9 bases and J lost 4; bases outside the gene matches: 3. The CDR3 DNA reads as TGTGCCAGAGACAGGGACGGAAACACCATATATTTT. It translates to CARDRDGNTIYF.

This clone was seen just once. V and J are TRBV7-2 and TRBJ2-7; TRBD2 matches at 11 bases. Germline V gene sequence: CDR1 SGHTA, CDR2 FQGNSA. The CDR3 totals 16 residues. The J segment lost 4 bases and the V segment lost 4 bases, leaving 9 bases of the junction unmatched. Written as DNA, the CDR3 is TGTGCCAGCAGCTCACCACTAGCGGGAGTTTTGTACGAGCAGTACTTC. Residues: CASSSPLAGVLYEQYF. Full variable domain (rest looked up from reference TRBV7-2 and TRBJ2-7): GAGVSQSPSNKVTEKGKDVELRCDPISGHTALYWYRQSLGQGLEFLIYFQGNSAPDKSGLPSDRFSAERTGGSVSTLTIQRTQQEDSAVYLCASSSPLAGVLYEQYFGPGTRLTVT.

This clone was seen only once. The V and J genes are TRBV28 and TRBJ2-1; perhaps TRBD1 as D (5 bases). The V end lost 8 bases, the J end lost 7 bases, and 18 bases lay between the germline ends. Germline V gene data show CDR1 as MDHEN and CDR2 as SYDVKM. This CDR3 contains 14 residues. DNA for the CDR3: TGTGCCAGCTTCGGGCGGACACAAATAAATGAGCAGTTCTTC. Amino acids: CASFGRTQINEQFF.

The chain uses TRBV10-2 and TRBJ2-7, with D perhaps TRBD1 (6 bases). From germline, CDR1 is WSHSY and CDR2 SAAADI. This CDR3 contains 14 residues. V was pared by 4 bases and J by 4 bases, with 14 bases between. The CDR3 DNA is TGCGCCAGCAGTGGGGCAGGGGAGTGGTACGAGCAGTACTTC. Its protein is CASSGAGEWYEQYF.

The chain joins TRBV5-1 to TRBJ1-4, with a tentative D call TRBD1 (6 bases). Per germline, CDR1 SGHRS and CDR2 YFSETQ. CDR3 length: 14 residues. The V gene lost 4 bases and the J gene lost 8 bases, with 15 bases spanning the gap. DNA for the CDR3: TGCGCCAGCAGCCTCCGGGACATGTTCGAAAAACTGTTTTTT. Its protein product is CASSLRDMFEKLFF.

This clone was found once. The chain uses TRBV7-2 and TRBJ1-5, with D unclear. The CDR3 runs 16 residues. Trimming shortened V by 5 bases and J by 6 bases, and 20 bases separated the two germline ends. The germline gives CDR1 SGHTA, CDR2 FQGNSA. The CDR3 sequence is CASSPIYPGIGQPQHF. The CDR3 coding sequence is TGTGCCAGCAGCCCCATTTATCCGGGTATTGGTCAGCCCCAGCATTTT.

The CDR3 spells CASGAASGVDTDTQYF. CDR3 DNA sequence: TGTGCCAGCGGGGCGGCTAGCGGGGTAGACACAGATACGCAGTATTTT. The chain uses TRBV5-4 and TRBJ2-3, with 9 nucleotides matching TRBD2. Germline V lookup: CDR1 SGHNT, CDR2 YYREEE (reference sequence). The CDR3 contains 16 residues. The J segment lost 2 bases and the V segment lost 7 bases, leaving 11 bases of the junction unmatched.

This clone was seen only once. V is TRBV5-1 and J is TRBJ1-2; TRBD1 agrees at 7 bases. CDR3 length equals 13 residues. CDR1 SGHRS and CDR2 YFSETQ come from the germline V gene. The V gene end was trimmed by 1 base and the J gene end by 3 bases; junction bases not matched to a gene: 0. The CDR3 DNA reads as TGCGCCAGCAGCTTGAGGGGGCACTATGGCTACACCTTC. This gives the protein CASSLRGHYGYTF.

The chain is built from TRBV7-2 and TRBJ2-3, with 7 bases aligning to TRBD2. Germline V gene data show CDR1 as SGHTA and CDR2 as FQGNSA. The CDR3 is made up of 16 amino acids. Trimming at V came to 3 bases and at J to 9 bases, leaving 15 bases not matched to a gene. The CDR3 nucleotides read TGTGCCAGCAGCTTCAGGGCGGGAGCCCCCCGGGAGACGCAGTATTTT. Its protein is CASSFRAGAPRETQYF.

The chain combines TRBV4-3 with TRBJ2-1, with 11 bases fitting TRBD2. The CDR3 extends over 16 amino acids. V shed 4 bases, J shed 8 bases, and the junction held 10 bases outside the gene matches. Germline V gene data show CDR1 as LGHNA and CDR2 as YSLEER. CDR3 amino acids: CASSREALAGVDEQFF. DNA of the CDR3: TGCGCCAGCAGCCGCGAAGCACTAGCGGGGGTAGATGAGCAGTTCTTC.

The V and J genes are TRBV10-3 and TRBJ2-7; TRBD1 matches at 7 bases. V shed 6 bases, J shed 2 bases, and the junction held 10 bases outside the gene matches. Germline assignment: CDR1 ENHRY and CDR2 SYGVKD. The CDR3 has 15 amino acids. This CDR3 is CAIRNDRVATYEQYF. Here the CDR3 DNA reads TGTGCCATCAGGAATGACAGGGTGGCTACCTACGAGCAGTACTTC.

This chain uses TRBV30 with TRBJ2-1; 9 bases are shared with TRBD1. CDR3 length: 18 amino acids. Germline V gene lookup returns CDR1 GTSNPN and CDR2 SVGIG (reference sequence). Trimming at V came to 0 bases and at J to 7 bases, leaving 16 bases not matched to a gene. The CDR3 protein is CAWSVSWFGRDRENEQFF. The CDR3 nucleotides are TGTGCCTGGAGTGTGTCATGGTTTGGTCGGGACAGGGAGAATGAGCAGTTCTTC. Full variable domain (outside the CDR3, taken from reference TRBV30 and TRBJ2-1): SQTIHQWPATLVQPVGSPLSLECTVEGTSNPNLYWYRQAAGRGLQLLFYSVGIGQISSEVPQNLSASRPQDRQFILSSKKLLLSDSGFYLCAWSVSWFGRDRENEQFFGPGTRLTVL.

The CDR3 spells CASSLAQTNTGELFF. Here the CDR3 DNA reads TGTGCCAGCAGCTTGGCGCAGACTAACACCGGGGAGCTGTTTTTT. This chain joins TRBV7-9 and TRBJ2-2; D is uncertain. CDR1 is SEHNR and CDR2 is FQNEAQ in the germline V gene (reference sequence). Deletions cut 3 bases from V and 2 bases from J, with 10 bases between. The CDR3 is made up of 15 amino acids.

This rearrangement joins TRBV9 to TRBJ2-5; 9 bases are shared with TRBD1. V dropped 3 bases and J dropped 4; count of bases not matched to a gene: 10. The CDR3 covers 16 residues. Germline V lookup: CDR1 SGDLS, CDR2 YYNGEE. The CDR3 DNA reads as TGTGCCAGCAGCGACCGGACAGGGGCGTCGGGAGAGACCCAGTACTTC. This encodes CASSDRTGASGETQYF.

About this clone itself: The junction and the germline gene differ at one end; a read error may be behind it. The chain joins TRBV4-3 to TRBJ1-3; the D gene is possibly TRBD1 (5 bases). The CDR3 has 15 amino acids. Germline CDR1 reads LGHNA; CDR2 reads YSLEER. Here the CDR3 DNA reads TGCGCCAGCAGCGAAGACAGTTTATCGGGAAACACCATATATTTT. Encoded protein: CASSEDSLSGNTIYF.

CDR3 amino acids: CASSKTGGLPEAFF. DNA of the CDR3: TGTGCCAGCAGTAAGACAGGGGGCCTCCCTGAAGCTTTCTTT. This chain joins TRBV2 and TRBJ1-1; 10 bases align to TRBD1. Germline trimming cut 5 bases from V and 6 bases from J; bases unmatched to any gene: 6. This CDR3 spans 14 amino acids. The V gene's germline CDR1 is SNHLY and CDR2 FYNNEI.

The chain combines TRBV27 with TRBJ2-2; TRBD2 aligns across 9 bases. The CDR3 sequence is 17 residues long. Germline assignment: CDR1 MNHEY and CDR2 SMNVEV (reference sequence). V lost 5 bases, J lost 4 bases, and 11 bases stayed unmatched. CDR3 region: CASSVPHGREGTGELFF. The DNA of the CDR3 is TGTGCCAGCAGTGTCCCTCATGGGCGGGAGGGCACCGGGGAGCTGTTTTTT.

This clone was observed a single time. The J gene is TRBJ2-2, the V gene TRBV29-1; 9 positions match TRBD1. Unmatched junction bases numbered 6, after V lost 4 bases and J lost 3 bases. The CDR3 is made up of 15 amino acids. Germline values: CDR1 SQVTM, CDR2 ANQGSEA. The CDR3 spells CSVVGTGRYTGELFF. CDR3 nucleotides: TGCAGCGTTGTGGGGACAGGGCGATACACCGGGGAGCTGTTTTTT.

The rearrangement joins TRBV6-5 to TRBJ1-1; TRBD1 is a possible D gene (6 bases). Germline loops: CDR1 MNHEY, CDR2 SVGAGI. CDR3 size: 14 residues. V was cut by 5 bases and J by 7 bases, with 17 bases left in between. The chain's CDR3 is CASSTPTGRGEAFF. The CDR3 DNA sequence: TGTGCCAGCAGTACCCCAACAGGGAGGGGTGAAGCTTTCTTT.

This clone was found once. V and J are TRBV12-5 and TRBJ1-2; D might be TRBD1 (5 bases). Germline V gene sequence: CDR1 LGHNT, CDR2 FRNRAP. CDR3 length: 16 amino acids. Trimming left V 1 base short and J 7 bases short, with 19 bases between. The CDR3 protein is CASGLGQIGISAGYTF. The CDR3 DNA is TGTGCTAGTGGTTTGGGACAGATTGGTATTTCAGCTGGCTACACCTTC.

The rearrangement links TRBV19 to TRBJ2-4; 12 nucleotides agree with TRBD2. Trimming took 5 bases from V and 0 from J; bases not matched to a gene: 8. Germline CDR1 LNHDA, CDR2 SQIVND (reference sequence). This CDR3 is 18 amino acids long. The CDR3 loop reads CASSPGLAGRQAKNIQYF. For the CDR3, the DNA is TGTGCCAGTAGTCCAGGACTAGCGGGACGCCAAGCCAAAAACATTCAGTACTTC.

This sequence joins TRBV10-2 and TRBJ2-7; possibly TRBD1 for D (5 bases). The CDR3 consists of 13 residues. The V end was cut by 8 bases, the J end by 2 bases, with 13 bases between. Germline CDR1 is WSHSY and CDR2 is SAAADI. The CDR3 spells CASSPTATYEQYF. CDR3 coding DNA: TGCGCCAGCTCCCCGACAGCTACCTACGAGCAGTACTTC.